The entry that follows covers one T cell receptor beta chain sequence. This record comes from a study of blood T cell repertoires in COVID-19. On the study more broadly: COVID-19 samples collected from the United States, Italy and Spain covered acute and convalescent phases. T cells, B-cell-depleted T cells, or PBMCs supplied cDNA or gDNA.

Authors' methods: How many nucleated cells were present was estimated from reference gene primer amplification. Method: immunoSEQ multiplex PCR; TCRdb's copy keeps in-frame clones and lacks some. V and J calls and clone size are given by that table; D and trimming were obtained from the DNA. The table records fewer than 90,000 clones, roughly 87% of them present only once. CDR1 is KGHDR, CDR2 SFDVKD, per germline. The CDR3 is made up of 19 amino acids. The V segment lost 7 bases and the J segment 0 bases; nucleotides outside the gene matches: 15. The V gene is TRBV24-1, the J gene TRBJ2-1; 9 bases fit TRBD2. The clonotype comes from a man aged 50 to 60 with acute or convalescent COVID-19. Material for sequencing was peripheral blood. The CDR3 loop is CATSHGGGRAPISYNEQFF. CDR3 coding DNA: TGTGCCACCAGCCACGGGGGCGGGAGGGCTCCAATCTCCTACAATGAGCAGTTCTTC.